This T cell receptor beta chain originates from a study of cytomegalovirus exposure and HLA in healthy donors. Findings and limits, study-wide: The later analysis indicated that the majority of CMV-associated TCR beta chains appeared HLA-restricted.

PCR involved 60 Vbeta and 13 Jbeta primers. Sequencing was performed with immunoSEQ multiplex PCR; in TCRdb, only in-frame clones are kept and a portion is missing. The top ten hold roughly 4% of the sample, which has around 100,000 clones, 76% seen once. Germline assignment: CDR1 MNHEY and CDR2 SMNVEV (reference sequence). The V gene end was trimmed by 2 bases and the J gene end by 5 bases; junction bases not matched to a gene: 5. This CDR3 is 14 amino acids long. Regarding this clone: Its antigen is unknown.

The clonotype comes from a man between 35 and 55 years old in good health and CMV-seronegative. The sequenced sample consisted of PBMCs. The chain carries TRBV27 and TRBJ1-2; 7 bases are shared with TRBD1. In nucleotides, the CDR3 is TGTGCCAGCAGTTTAAGGGCAGGGGGGTATGGCTACACCTTC. Protein product: CASSLRAGGYGYTF.